The 12 T cell receptor beta chains presented below share a single source sample, sequenced in a study of T cell repertoires in cytomegalovirus infection. TCRdb ran MiXCR on the reads and lists one entry per CDR3 protein. The profile shows some 200,000 distinct CDR3 sequences, approximately 9.6% of them singletons. Sequencing input: PBMCs. Receptors originate from a human donor in good health (CMV status not recorded). Some clones in this sample may be carry-over from other donors' samples.

The V gene is TRBV19, the J gene TRBJ1-1; D may be TRBD1 (6 bases). This CDR3 is 15 amino acids long. The V gene lost 6 bases and the J gene lost 4 bases, with 18 bases spanning the gap. CDR1 LNHDA and CDR2 SQIVND come from the germline V gene (reference sequence). The CDR3 sequence is CASRGGTLMGTEAFF. The CDR3 DNA reads TGTGCCAGTAGAGGGGGGACGCTAATGGGCACTGAAGCTTTCTTT.

This clonotype was recorded at least ten times. DNA for the CDR3: TGTGCCAGCAGCGCCGCGCTGAACACTGAAGCTTTCTTT. Residues: CASSAALNTEAFF. The chain couples TRBV7-2 to TRBJ1-1, with unresolved D. Germline CDR1 reads SGHTA; CDR2 reads FQGNSA. Trimming left V 5 bases short and J 0 bases short, with 7 bases between. The CDR3 covers 13 residues. Full variable domain (missing parts from reference TRBV7-2 and TRBJ1-1): GAGVSQSPSNKVTEKGKDVELRCDPISGHTALYWYRQSLGQGLEFLIYFQGNSAPDKSGLPSDRFSAERTGGSVSTLTIQRTQQEDSAVYLCASSAALNTEAFFGQGTRLTVV.

This clonotype was found many times. The chain has TRBV7-2 and TRBJ2-5; D call uncertain. This CDR3 is built from 13 residues. V lost 0 bases and J lost 1, with 3 bases in between. The germline V gene encodes CDR1 SGHTA and CDR2 FQGNSA. This CDR3 is CASSLAFQETQYF. The CDR3 coding sequence is TGTGCCAGCAGCTTAGCTTTCCAAGAGACCCAGTACTTC.

The V call is TRBV19, the J call TRBJ2-1, with 7 bases lining up with TRBD1. The CDR3 has 15 residues. The trim removed 5 bases at V and 4 bases at J, leaving 8 bases unmatched. CDR1 LNHDA and CDR2 SQIVND come from the germline V gene (reference sequence). The CDR3 DNA reads as TGTGCCAGTAGTGCCACCGGGACAGCTTACAATGAGCAGTTCTTC. Translating gives CASSATGTAYNEQFF.

The chain links TRBV7-2 to TRBJ2-4; 7 bases agree with TRBD2. Trimming removed 4 bases from V and 7 bases from J; junction bases left unmatched: 7. Germline CDR1 reads SGHTA; CDR2 reads FQGNSA. The CDR3 runs to 14 residues. The CDR3 DNA reads TGTGCCAGCAGCTCCTCCGGGGGGAGGAACATTCAGTACTTC. Translated: CASSSSGGRNIQYF.

This clonotype occurred many times. V gene TRBV7-3 combines with J gene TRBJ2-7, with D tentatively TRBD2 (6 bases). CDR1 is SGHTA, CDR2 FQGTGA, per germline. The CDR3 contains 14 residues. Trimming removed 5 bases at V and 7 bases at J, with 18 bases between. Here the CDR3 DNA reads TGTGCCAGCAGCCTGTTGCCCGGGGGTGGGGAGCAGTACTTC. Translating it yields CASSLLPGGGEQYF.

This clonotype appeared a few times. The chain combines TRBV12-3 or TRBV12-4 with TRBJ2-3, with 7 nucleotides matching TRBD2. The CDR3 has 16 residues. J lost 3 bases, V lost 5 bases, and 11 bases had no gene match. CDR3 loop: CASSPGRVRGTDTQYF. The CDR3 DNA sequence: TGTGCCAGCAGTCCCGGGAGAGTGCGGGGGACAGATACGCAGTATTTT.

In its sample, this clonotype was seen a few times. The chain employs TRBV7-2 and TRBJ1-5, with 8 bases matching TRBD1. The CDR3 sequence is 17 residues long. From germline, CDR1 is SGHTA and CDR2 FQGNSA. Trimming cost V 4 bases and J 2 bases; bases outside gene matches: 10. CDR3 sequence reads: CASSSISGGWGNQPQHF. For the CDR3, the DNA is TGTGCCAGCAGCTCCATTTCAGGGGGCTGGGGCAATCAGCCCCAGCATTTT.

This chain links TRBV7-4 with TRBJ1-1; TRBD1 agrees at 7 bases. The CDR3 is 14 residues long. Germline CDR1 reads SGHVT; CDR2 reads SQSDAQ. The V and J ends lost 4 bases and 5 bases, in that order; junction bases with no gene match: 7. The CDR3 spells CASSYLQGSTEAFF. The CDR3 nucleotides are TGTGCCAGCAGCTACCTACAGGGGTCTACTGAAGCTTTCTTT.

J is TRBJ1-5 and V is TRBV15; D remains ambiguous. CDR1 and CDR2 (germline): LNHNV, YYDKDF (reference sequence). The length of the CDR3 is 16 residues. V was cut by 0 bases and J by 1 base, with 10 bases left in between. The CDR3 sequence: CATSRELAPSNQPQHF. The CDR3 bases are TGTGCCACCAGCAGAGAACTGGCACCGAGCAATCAGCCCCAGCATTTT.

The sample holds many counts of this clonotype. The chain couples TRBV7-8 to TRBJ2-5; D remains unclear. Trimming stripped 1 base from V and 1 base from J, with 10 bases between. Germline V gene sequence: CDR1 SGHVS, CDR2 FQNEAQ. The CDR3 has 15 residues. This chain's CDR3 is CASSLVGDSQETQYF. DNA of the CDR3: TGTGCCAGCAGCTTAGTAGGTGACTCCCAAGAGACCCAGTACTTC. The full variable domain, rest sourced from reference TRBV7-8 and TRBJ2-5, is GAGVSQSPRYKVAKRGQDVALRCDPISGHVSLFWYQQALGQGPEFLTYFQNEAQLDKSGLPSDRFFAERPEGSVSTLKIQRTQQEDSAVYLCASSLVGDSQETQYFGPGTRLLVL.

This clonotype appeared a few times. The gene calls are TRBV10-3 and TRBJ2-1, with no clear D. This CDR3 is 13 amino acids long. The V end was cut by 10 bases, the J end by 3 bases, with 13 bases between. Germline CDR1 is ENHRY and CDR2 is SYGVKD. The CDR3 reads CASRTNGYNEQFF. The CDR3 coding sequence is TGTGCCAGTCGAACGAACGGCTACAATGAGCAGTTCTTC.